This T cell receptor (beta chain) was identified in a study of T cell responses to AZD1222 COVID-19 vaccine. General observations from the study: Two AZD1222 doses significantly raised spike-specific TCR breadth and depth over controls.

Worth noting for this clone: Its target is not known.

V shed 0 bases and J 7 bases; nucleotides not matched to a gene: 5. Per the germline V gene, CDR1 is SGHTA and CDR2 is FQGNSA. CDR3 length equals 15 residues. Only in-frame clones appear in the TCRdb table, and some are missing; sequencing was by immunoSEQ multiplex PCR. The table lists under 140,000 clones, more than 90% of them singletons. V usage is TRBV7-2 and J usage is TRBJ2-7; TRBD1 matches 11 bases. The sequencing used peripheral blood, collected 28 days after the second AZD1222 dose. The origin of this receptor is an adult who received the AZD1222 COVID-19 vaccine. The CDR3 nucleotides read TGTGCCAGCAGCTTAGCACCGGGACAGGGGGGTGAGCAGTACTTC. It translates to CASSLAPGQGGEQYF.